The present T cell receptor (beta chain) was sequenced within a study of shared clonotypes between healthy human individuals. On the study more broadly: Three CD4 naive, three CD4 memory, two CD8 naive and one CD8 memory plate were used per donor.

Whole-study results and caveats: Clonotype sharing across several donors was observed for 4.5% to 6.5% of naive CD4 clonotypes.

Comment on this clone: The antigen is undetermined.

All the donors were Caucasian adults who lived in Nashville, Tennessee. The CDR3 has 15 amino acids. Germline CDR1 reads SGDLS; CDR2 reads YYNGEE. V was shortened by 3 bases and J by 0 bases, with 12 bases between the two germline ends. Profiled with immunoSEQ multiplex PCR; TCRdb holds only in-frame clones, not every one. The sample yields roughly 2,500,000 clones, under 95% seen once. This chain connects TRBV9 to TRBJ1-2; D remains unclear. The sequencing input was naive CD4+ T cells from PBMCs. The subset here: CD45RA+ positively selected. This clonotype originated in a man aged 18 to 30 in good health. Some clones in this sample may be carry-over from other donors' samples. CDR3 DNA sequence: TGTGCCAGCAGCGCTGCTTTGTCCCCTAACTATGGCTACACCTTC. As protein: CASSAALSPNYGYTF.